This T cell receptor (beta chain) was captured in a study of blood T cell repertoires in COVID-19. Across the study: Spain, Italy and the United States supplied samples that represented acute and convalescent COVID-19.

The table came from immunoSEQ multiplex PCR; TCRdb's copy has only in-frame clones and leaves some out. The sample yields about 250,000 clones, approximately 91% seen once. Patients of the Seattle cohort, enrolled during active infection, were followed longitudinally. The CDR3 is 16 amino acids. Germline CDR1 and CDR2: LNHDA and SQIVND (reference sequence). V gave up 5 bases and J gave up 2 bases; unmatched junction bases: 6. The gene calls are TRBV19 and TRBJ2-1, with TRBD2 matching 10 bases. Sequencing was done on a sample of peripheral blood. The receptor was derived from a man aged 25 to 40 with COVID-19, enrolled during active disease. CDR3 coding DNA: TGTGCCAGTAGTCCCCGGAGCGGGGGGGCCTACAATGAGCAGTTCTTC. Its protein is CASSPRSGGAYNEQFF.